Listed below are T cell receptor beta chains from one sample, sequenced in a study of T cell changes during pregnancy in multiple sclerosis. This table comes from immunoSEQ multiplex PCR, and its TCRdb copy is limited to in-frame clones, with some not included. The repertoire consists of more than 50,000 clones, with roughly 89% occurring once and the leading ten covering about 0.5%. The starting material was CD4+ T cells from peripheral blood mononuclear cells, obtained after pregnancy. These receptors were obtained from a female donor in good health, enrolled as a control in a pregnancy study. Each CDR3 is given with its conserved first and last residue. The D gene is left open where the match is weak. The size entry is marked missing in some rows and otherwise reads once, few, many or a size class.

NA	TRBJ2-3	TRBV10-1	TRBD1	TGCGCCAGCCAAAACAGGGGTCTATTCACAGATACGCAGTATTTT	CASQNRGLFTDTQYF
NA	TRBJ2-5	TRBV30	TRBD2	TGTGCCTGGAGTGTACGCGGGGGACCAGAGACCCAGTACTTC	CAWSVRGGPETQYF
NA	TRBJ2-4	TRBV30	TRBD2	TGTGCCTGGAGTGAGGGAGGGGATAACATTCAGTACTTC	CAWSEGGDNIQYF
NA	TRBJ1-5	TRBV19	NA	TGTGCCAGCAAGAGCCCAGGGGCTTATCAGCCCCAGCATTTT	CASKSPGAYQPQHF
NA	TRBJ1-6	TRBV7-2	TRBD1	TGTGCCAGCAGCCGGACAGGGGCCTCACCCCTCCACTTT	CASSRTGASPLHF
NA	TRBJ2-7	TRBV30	NA	TGTGCCTGGATACCGGGACTTACGGACGAGCAGTACTTC	CAWIPGLTDEQYF
NA	TRBJ2-2	TRBV5-5	TRBD1	TGTGCCAGCAGCTTGGGGCAGGGGGTTACCGGGGAGCTGTTTTTT	CASSLGQGVTGELFF
NA	TRBJ2-2	TRBV7-3	TRBD1	TGTGCCAGCAGCTTAACGGGGACAGGCACCGGGGAGCTGTTTTTT	CASSLTGTGTGELFF
NA	TRBJ2-3	TRBV9	NA	TGTGCCAGCAGCGTAGTTGGGCAGCCGGTCGGGGGTACGCAGTATTTT	CASSVVGQPVGGTQYF
NA	TRBJ1-2	TRBV21-1	NA	TGTGCCAGCAGCAAGACAGTAAACTATGGCTACACCTTC	CASSKTVNYGYTF
few	TRBJ1-1	TRBV5-1	NA	TGCGCCAGCAGTTCAGGAATGAACACTGAAGCTTTCTTT	CASSSGMNTEAFF
once	TRBJ2-7	TRBV6-1	NA	TGTGCCAGCAGTGGACAGGTCCGCTACGAGCAGTACTTC	CASSGQVRYEQYF
NA	TRBJ1-1	TRBV7-3	NA	TGTGCCAGCAGCCCGGGTCCGCTGAACACTGAAGCTTTCTTT	CASSPGPLNTEAFF
NA	TRBJ1-5	TRBV15	NA	TGTGCCACCAGCTGGGTGAGGGATCAGCCCCAGCATTTT	CATSWVRDQPQHF
NA	TRBJ1-2	TRBV19	TRBD1	TGTGCCAGTAGTATGGAGACGGGACAGGGAGTCGAAGGCTACACCTTC	CASSMETGQGVEGYTF
NA	TRBJ1-2	TRBV9	TRBD1	TGTGCCAGCAGCCAAGACAGGGGAGGCTATGGCTACACCTTC	CASSQDRGGYGYTF
NA	TRBJ1-3	TRBV13	NA	TGTGCCAGCAGCTTACGGGGTCCTGGAAACACCATATATTTT	CASSLRGPGNTIYF
NA	TRBJ1-1	TRBV5-4	TRBD1	TGTGCCAGCAGCCTACAGGGGGCTAGACCCACTGAAGCTTTCTTT	CASSLQGARPTEAFF
NA	TRBJ1-2	TRBV19	TRBD1	TGTGCCAGCGACCGGACAGGGAACTATGGCTACACCTTC	CASDRTGNYGYTF
NA	TRBJ1-5	TRBV5-8	TRBD1	TGTGCCAGCAGCCGACAGGGGGTTCAGCCCCAGCATTTT	CASSRQGVQPQHF
NA	TRBJ1-3	TRBV6-1	NA	TGTGCCAGCAGTGAGGTAGCCTACTCTGGAAACACCATATATTTT	CASSEVAYSGNTIYF
NA	TRBJ1-2	TRBV5-6	NA	TGTGCCAGCAGCTTTTCAGGGTCTACGAATGGCTACACCTTC	CASSFSGSTNGYTF
NA	TRBJ1-5	TRBV19	NA	TGTGCCAGTAACGAGGGGCGGGAGCAGCCCCAGCATTTT	CASNEGREQPQHF
NA	TRBJ2-7	TRBV19	NA	TGTGCCAGTAGTAACGGCGGGGCCACCTACGAGCAGTACTTC	CASSNGGATYEQYF
NA	TRBJ2-2	TRBV27	TRBD1	TGTGCCAGCAGCCGAACCGGGACAGGGGCCTTCCAAGGGGAGCTGCTTTTT	CASSRTGTGAFQGELLF
NA	TRBJ2-5	TRBV5-4	TRBD2	TGTGCCAGCAGCTTCCTTAGCGGGGGGCCTCAAGAGACCCAGTACTTC	CASSFLSGGPQETQYF
NA	TRBJ1-4	TRBV6-6	NA	TGTGCCAGCAGTTACGGGCAGAGTAATGAAAAACTGTTTTTT	CASSYGQSNEKLFF
NA	TRBJ2-3	TRBV7-9	TRBD2	TGTGCCAGCAGCTTTAATGGCGGGGGGGCAGATACGCAGTATTTT	CASSFNGGGADTQYF
NA	TRBJ2-6	TRBV27	NA	TGTGCCAGCAGTTTGATCAGGGCTGGGGCCAACGTCCTGACTTTC	CASSLIRAGANVLTF
NA	TRBJ2-1	TRBV14	NA	TGTGCCAGCAGCCAAGAGCTGTTCGGGGTCCGGTTCTTC	CASSQELFGVRFF
NA	TRBJ2-4	TRBV9	NA	TGTGCCAGCAGCGTAGGAGGGGGGGCCGACAAAAACATTCAGTACTTC	CASSVGGGADKNIQYF
NA	TRBJ2-3	TRBV5-1	NA	TGCGCCAGCTTAGATACGCTTAGCACAGATACGCAGTATTTT	CASLDTLSTDTQYF
NA	TRBJ1-5	TRBV6-1	TRBD1	TGTGCCAGCAGTGAAGCGGGACAGGTTCTTCAGCCCCAGCATTTT	CASSEAGQVLQPQHF
NA	TRBJ2-5	TRBV6-5	TRBD2	TGTGCCAGCAGTTACGGGACCGGGGGGGAGACCCAGTACTTC	CASSYGTGGETQYF
once	TRBJ2-3	TRBV2	NA	TGTGCCAGCAGTGGGGACACGAGTGGAGATACGCAGTATTTT	CASSGDTSGDTQYF
once	TRBJ2-7	TRBV2	TRBD1	TGTGCCAGCAGCACCGGGACAGGGTCCTACGAGCAGTACTTC	CASSTGTGSYEQYF
NA	TRBJ2-7	TRBV2	TRBD1	TGTGCCAGCAGTGTAGGACAGGGAGGATCCTACGAGCAGTACTTC	CASSVGQGGSYEQYF
NA	TRBJ2-3	TRBV19	TRBD1	TGTGCCAGTAGGAGTCCGGGACAGGGAATTCCAGATACGCAGTATTTT	CASRSPGQGIPDTQYF
NA	TRBJ2-5	TRBV7-2	TRBD1	TGTGCCAGCAGCCCCTTCCCCAGGGGGCAGGAGACCCAGTACTTC	CASSPFPRGQETQYF
few	TRBJ1-1	TRBV4-1	TRBD1	TGCGCCAGCAGCCGGGACAGATCCCCTAGTGAAGCTTTCTTT	CASSRDRSPSEAFF
NA	TRBJ1-3	TRBV7-2	NA	TGTGCCAGCAGCTCCACGACAGCAGGAAACACCATATATTTT	CASSSTTAGNTIYF
NA	TRBJ2-1	TRBV30	NA	TGTGCCCATCAAGGACAGAGCTCCTACAATGAGCAGTTCTTC	CAHQGQSSYNEQFF
NA	TRBJ1-1	TRBV25-1	TRBD1	TGTGCCAGCAGTGAATTAGACAGGGGGAACACTGAGGCTTTCTTT	CASSELDRGNTEAFF
few	TRBJ1-1	TRBV5-1	NA	TGCGCCAGCACCCAGGACACCTTGAACACTGAAGCTTTCTTT	CASTQDTLNTEAFF
NA	TRBJ1-2	TRBV2	TRBD1	TGTGCCAGCAGTGACCGGGACAGGAGACTCTTC	CASSDRDRRLF
once	TRBJ2-3	TRBV2	NA	TGTGCCAGCAGTTGGGGGGGCCGTGCTAGCACAGATACGCAGTATTTT	CASSWGGRASTDTQYF
NA	TRBJ2-7	TRBV18	NA	TGTGCCAGCGGTTACGGGGCGGGGGAGCAGTACTTC	CASGYGAGEQYF
few	TRBJ2-5	TRBV19	TRBD2	TGTGCCAGTAGTATAGGTCAACTAGCGGGGCTAGAGACCCAGTACTTC	CASSIGQLAGLETQYF
once	TRBJ1-5	TRBV4-1	NA	TGCGCCAGCAGCCTGACAGGTAGGTCATATAGCAATCAGCCCCAGCATTTT	CASSLTGRSYSNQPQHF
once	TRBJ2-3	TRBV6-5	NA	TGTGCCAGCAGTTACGGAACAGGGTTCGCAGATACGCAGTATTTT	CASSYGTGFADTQYF
NA	TRBJ1-3	TRBV6-5	TRBD1	TGTGCCAGCAGCGGGACAGCTGGAAACACCATATATTTT	CASSGTAGNTIYF
NA	TRBJ1-1	TRBV11-2	NA	TGTGCCAGCAGCTCCGAGATTGACACTGAAGCTTTCTTT	CASSSEIDTEAFF
NA	TRBJ1-1	TRBV6-5	NA	TGTGCCAGCAGCCAACTGACAGTCTGGACTGAAGCTTTCTTT	CASSQLTVWTEAFF
once	TRBJ2-1	TRBV7-3	TRBD2	TGTGCCAGCAGCCCGGGAAGCGGGGGCTCCTACAATGAGCAGTTCTTC	CASSPGSGGSYNEQFF
NA	TRBJ1-6	TRBV7-9	NA	TGTGCCAGCAGCTTATCGGGGGCCTATAATTCACCCCTCCACTTT	CASSLSGAYNSPLHF